This T cell receptor beta chain originates from a study of cytomegalovirus exposure and HLA in healthy donors (dated by TCRdb to the late 2010s). About the study as a whole: In an earlier analysis of under 600 of the donors, 276 Gb of sequence data and 90 million to 120 million unique TCR beta sequences from some 170 million T cells were reported. An early release covering just under 650 HLA-typed donors comprised approximately 300 gigabases of sequencing data and 65 million to 100 million unique TCR sequences. Of the approximately 370 genotyped donors, 80% to 90% were placed in the genetic ancestry cluster associated with self-reported Caucasian donors. The aim of the study was to test whether cataloging public T cell receptors could identify signatures of past pathogen exposure. The study used immunosequencing to profile the T cell repertoires of several hundred subjects and linked those repertoires to cytomegalovirus serostatus. Along with the roughly 710-subject first cohort, a separate validation cohort of over a hundred different subjects was used. To predict cytomegalovirus infection status, the study combined high-throughput TCR immunosequencing, statistical association of individual TCRs with disease status, and machine learning. In a later analysis, previously published TCR beta repertoires from 666 donors were re-analyzed and high-resolution HLA genotyping was added so that TCR occurrence patterns could be studied. Rather than drawing on any new phenotypic data, the later analysis identified candidate immune exposures from TCR beta sequences and the way those sequences occurred across donors. In an earlier analysis of a few hundred of the donors, high-throughput TCR beta sequencing was used to judge whether each TCR beta V gene segment behaved as functional or pseudogenic. Alongside the repertoire data, information on donor age, sex, ethnicity and CMV serostatus was compiled. A later genetic analysis took genome-wide SNP genotypes for about 55% of the 666 donors and used that subset as a discovery cohort. Every discovery cohort repertoire had been produced on one sequencing platform. Class I and class II HLA loci were covered by the typing at four-digit resolution. The number of donors typed differed by locus, with about 620-630 for A, B, C, DRB1 and DQB1, 522 for DQA1, under 610 for DPA1, and around 450 for DPB1. Because of strong linkage in the cohort, roughly five DR-DQ haplotypes were treated as single units for association and clustering. Across some 400 genotyped donors of the cohort, an average of approximately 240,000 unique TCR beta nucleotide sequences per donor were sequenced, and around 19% of those sequences were non-productive.

The cohort comprised 666 healthy bone marrow donors. At the time of sampling, all cohort members were nominally healthy, though unrecorded immune exposures were likely present. The donor tested CMV seronegative, placing the donor among the 300 to 400 seronegative members of the cohort. A peripheral blood sample was provided by each donor, and peripheral blood mononuclear cells were used for TCR beta sequencing. Genomic DNA extraction from the blood cell samples was performed with the Qiagen DNeasy Blood Extraction Kit. Library construction relied on the immunoSEQ multiplex PCR assay. A mixture of 60 forward primers for TCR Vbeta segments and 13 reverse primers for TCR Jbeta segments was used in the multiplex PCR. A multiplex PCR assay on genomic DNA amplified the CDR3 region of rearranged TCR beta genes. Amplified TCR beta libraries were sequenced as 87-base-pair reads on the Illumina HiSeq System. In the source study's methods: A later analysis tallied around 80 million unique TCR beta chains across the 610 or so repertoires, and approximately 12 million of those chains were shared by two or more donors. A nearest-neighbor algorithm error-corrected the raw reads and collapsed the reads into unique sequences, merging closely related sequences to remove PCR and sequencing errors. To assign V, D and J gene segments, CDR3 sequences were aligned to IMGT reference sequences. For a sequence to be retained, a match of at least six nucleotides was required to both a V gene segment and a J gene segment. Rearrangements were called productive when the CDR3 lacked stop codons and stayed in frame with V and J; all others were non-productive. Following IMGT convention, CDR3 was defined as the stretch from the second conserved V-encoded cysteine up to the conserved J-encoded phenylalanine. The earlier analysis of about 610 of the donors excluded sequences that lacked an unambiguous match to a single V gene segment. In an earlier analysis of roughly 600 of the donors, a V segment was called functional when productive rearrangements were above 56.7%, and segregating when the standard deviation between donors exceeded 5%. To diagnose cytomegalovirus status from the catalog of TCR beta chain sequences, a statistical classification framework was built. V and J gene assignment, in a later analysis, came from comparing TCR nucleotide sequences with IMGT/GENE-DB human TR gene sequences. Using the TCRdist pipeline, a later analysis assigned CDR3 sequences along with most-parsimonious VDJ recombination scenarios. In a later analysis, each TCR beta chain was defined by its CDR3 amino acid sequence together with its V-gene family, and reads lacking a unique V-gene family were excluded. As a way to deal with suspected cross-contamination and a sequencing artifact, a later analysis dropped 592 nucleotide sequences that were highly shared and had low generation probability. In a later analysis, a clonal expansion index for each public chain was calculated from normalized within-repertoire ranks of inferred template counts. In a later analysis, generation probabilities were computed with a VDJ recombination model fitted to out-of-frame rearrangements, and the resulting probabilities were checked against IGoR. In a later analysis, hypergeometric tests were used to score TCR-TCR, TCR-HLA and TCR-CMV co-occurrence, with a repertoire-size bias correction applied to TCR pairs. In a later analysis, false discovery rates were estimated by permuting HLA or CMV assignments 20 times. In a later analysis, co-occurring TCRs were grouped using DBSCAN, and TCRdist sequence similarity was added for clustering within HLA-allele-positive subsets. Repertoires with fewer than 30,000 or more than 120,000 public chains were left out of co-occurrence clustering, as were about five repertoires with anomalous nucleotide sharing. This is the immuneACCESS table as TCRdb keeps it, with only in-frame sequences that have V and J called. A part of the clones is gone; compared with another copy, unresolved V genes explain less than half, and the rest is unexplained. V, J and clone size derive from that table, while D and trimming were established from the DNA sequence. For this sample, the table gives about 140,000 clones. The top ten hold 2% to 3% of the sample.

Counted from cysteine to phenylalanine, this CDR3 has 14 amino acids. The sequence is cut down to CDR3 DNA, 42 bases in frame from base 1. Between the V and J ends, shortened by 1 base and 4 bases respectively, the junction contains 10 bases. The germline V gene encodes CDR1 SGHAT and CDR2 FQNNGV. General study outcomes and caveats: Specific HLA alleles were associated with more than 15,000 TCR beta sequences at a false discovery rate of 0.05 in a later analysis. In a later analysis, the rate of TCR association differed among HLA loci, with DRB1 alleles having the most associated TCRs and HLA-C alleles having the fewest. According to a later analysis, most CMV-associated TCR beta chains appeared to be HLA-restricted, and the HLA associations seemed to be driven largely by CMV exposure. Because some donors lacked HLA typing at each locus, the association tests relied only on the typed subset. Some IMGT-functional V segments, including TRBV6-2 and TRBV6-3, could not be told apart with the 87-base-pair reads, so those segments were excluded. When HLA alleles, especially DR and DQ, strongly co-occurred, TCR associations were difficult to assign to individual alleles. Linkage disequilibrium might explain the correlated functional status among segregating V segments, but an unknown experimental factor could not be excluded. Broadly in line with IMGT annotations, most TCR beta V segments showed up in productive rearrangements about 87% or about 30% of the time in an earlier analysis of roughly 590 of the donors. The classifier was reported to diagnose cytomegalovirus status with high specificity and sensitivity in both the original and validation cohorts. A group of highly shared sequence variants was considered likely to be a technical artifact of the sequencing pipeline. Compared with equally common non-associated chains, HLA-associated TCR beta chains in a later analysis were more clonally expanded and had lower generation probabilities. The cohort was sequenced for TCR beta chains only, and without alpha or paired-chain data the features that could be detected were limited. V-gene and J-gene trimming of TCR beta chains was associated with a missense DCLRE1C variant in a later genetic analysis, and the association was replicated in an independent cohort. Several of the top co-occurrence clusters appeared to be linked to parvovirus B19, influenza, CMV and Epstein-Barr virus, according to a later analysis. Presence/absence analyses assumed roughly uniform sequencing depth across donors, an assumption that may not hold. Because counts were too low, more than 15 rarely observed V segments, including chromosome 9 orphons, were excluded from the earlier analysis of 587 of the donors. The authors suggested that the approach could potentially be extended to other disease states and immunological phenotypes. The only immune exposure information available for the cohort was CMV serostatus. In the study, about 150 TCR beta chains were listed as associated with cytomegalovirus. A few of the identified cytomegalovirus-associated TCR beta chains were confirmed in vitro to be specific for cytomegalovirus antigens. A further reported finding was that TCR beta sequences accurately predicted the HLA-A and HLA-B alleles for most subjects in the first cohort. Compared with the roughly 710-donor mean, donors in an Asian-associated ancestry cluster had fewer N-insertions in productive TCRs, according to a later genetic analysis. While some public TCRs were present in many individuals, most TCR sequences turned up only very rarely across donors.

With regard to this clone: No antigen is known for it.

The specimen was PBMCs. The rearrangement joined TRBV11-2 to TRBJ2-5; no D segment can be confidently identified. The TCR originated in a man in his forties in good health and CMV-seronegative. The CDR3 protein: CASSLGMLGETQYF. The nucleotides are TGTGCCAGCAGCTTAGGGATGCTAGGAGAGACCCAGTACTTC. The full variable domain, completed from the reference TRBV11-2 and TRBJ2-5 proteins outside the CDR3, reads EAGVAQSPRYKIIEKRQSVAFWCNPISGHATLYWYQQILGQGPKLLIQFQNNGVVDDSQLPKDRFSAERLKGVDSTLKIQPAKLEDSAVYLCASSLGMLGETQYFGPGTRLLVL.